The present T cell receptor (beta chain) was sequenced within a study of neurological immune-mediated disorders. MiXCR, applied by TCRdb to the 5' RACE reads, yields one record per CDR3 protein. This table holds around 100,000 distinct CDR3 sequences, 10% to 14% found once. The time point: longitudinal time-point 3. The CDR3 extends over 14 amino acids. With 2 bases clipped from V and 2 bases from J, the junction kept 5 bases outside the gene matches. The V gene's germline CDR1 is DFQATT and CDR2 SNEGSKA (reference sequence). The chain couples TRBV20-1 to TRBJ2-7; the match to TRBD1 covers 8 bases. The clonotype comes from a female donor with HTLV-1-associated myelopathy (HAM/TSP). The sample was PBMCs. As DNA, the CDR3 is TGCAGTGCTAGAACGTACAGGGGGACCTACGAGCAGTACTTC. It encodes CSARTYRGTYEQYF.